This TCR beta chain was captured by sequencing in a study of blood T cell repertoires in COVID-19. Study-level information: PBMCs, B-cell-depleted T cells, or T cells provided the cDNA or gDNA that made up the material.

Some clones are missing from TCRdb's copy, which holds only in-frame ones; the method was immunoSEQ multiplex PCR. This table holds some 140,000 clones, almost 85% found once. The germline gives CDR1 SNHLY, CDR2 FYNNEI. The V end was cut by 1 base, the J end by 1 base, with 9 bases between. The CDR3 runs 15 residues. J is TRBJ2-3 and V is TRBV2; possibly TRBD1 for D (6 bases). The sequenced sample consisted of PBMCs or T cells enriched from blood (not recorded which). This clonotype was obtained from a man aged 35-49 years with acute COVID-19. CDR3 in amino acids: CASSEEAGGTDTQYF. CDR3 nucleotides: TGTGCCAGCAGTGAAGAGGCAGGGGGCACAGATACGCAGTATTTT.